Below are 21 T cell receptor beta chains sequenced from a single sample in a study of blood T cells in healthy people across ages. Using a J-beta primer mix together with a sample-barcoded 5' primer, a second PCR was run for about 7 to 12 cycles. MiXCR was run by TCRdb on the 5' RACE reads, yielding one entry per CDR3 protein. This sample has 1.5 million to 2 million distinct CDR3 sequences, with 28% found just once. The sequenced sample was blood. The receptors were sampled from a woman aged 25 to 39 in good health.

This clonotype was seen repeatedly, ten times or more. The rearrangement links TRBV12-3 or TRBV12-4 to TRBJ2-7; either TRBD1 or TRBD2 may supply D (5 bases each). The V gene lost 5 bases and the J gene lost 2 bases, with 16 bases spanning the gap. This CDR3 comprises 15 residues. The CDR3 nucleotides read TGTGCCAGCAGTGGAACCGGGGCAGCACCCTACGAGCAGTACTTC. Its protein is CASSGTGAAPYEQYF.

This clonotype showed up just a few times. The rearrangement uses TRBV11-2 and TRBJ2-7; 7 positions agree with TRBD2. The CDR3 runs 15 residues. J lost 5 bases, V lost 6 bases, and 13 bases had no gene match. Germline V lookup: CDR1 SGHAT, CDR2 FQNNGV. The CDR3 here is CASSLQSTSRHEQYF. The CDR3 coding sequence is TGTGCCAGCAGTTTACAATCGACTAGCAGGCACGAGCAGTACTTC.

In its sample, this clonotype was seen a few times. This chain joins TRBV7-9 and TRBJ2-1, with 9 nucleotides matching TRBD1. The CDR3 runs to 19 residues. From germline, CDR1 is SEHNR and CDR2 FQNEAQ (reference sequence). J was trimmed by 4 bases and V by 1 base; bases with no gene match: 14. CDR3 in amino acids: CASSLVPDRGPSGYNEQFF. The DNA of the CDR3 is TGTGCCAGCAGCTTAGTACCGGACAGGGGCCCGTCTGGTTACAATGAGCAGTTCTTC.

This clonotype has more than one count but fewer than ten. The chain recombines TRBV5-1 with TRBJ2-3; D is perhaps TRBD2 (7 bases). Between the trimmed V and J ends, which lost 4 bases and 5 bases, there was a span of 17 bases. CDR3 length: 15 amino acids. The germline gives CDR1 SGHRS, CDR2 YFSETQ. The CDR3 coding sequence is TGCGCCAGCAGCCCGGGGGGACATGGGGAAGATACGCAGTATTTT. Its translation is CASSPGGHGEDTQYF.

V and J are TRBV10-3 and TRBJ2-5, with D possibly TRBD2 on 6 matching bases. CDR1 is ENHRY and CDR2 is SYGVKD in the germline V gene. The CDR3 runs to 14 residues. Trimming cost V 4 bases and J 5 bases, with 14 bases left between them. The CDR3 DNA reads TGTGCCATCAGTGGAGATTCGACTAGGGAGACCCAGTACTTC. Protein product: CAISGDSTRETQYF.

CDR3 in amino acids: CSVAPAEVSTDTQYF. The CDR3 nucleotides are TGCAGCGTTGCCCCCGCGGAGGTTAGCACAGATACGCAGTATTTT. The rearrangement joins TRBV29-1 to TRBJ2-3; D is possibly TRBD2 (5 bases). The ends were cut back, 4 bases at V and 0 bases at J, with 14 bases in the middle. CDR3 length: 15 residues. Germline-derived CDR1 and CDR2 are SQVTM and ANQGSEA.

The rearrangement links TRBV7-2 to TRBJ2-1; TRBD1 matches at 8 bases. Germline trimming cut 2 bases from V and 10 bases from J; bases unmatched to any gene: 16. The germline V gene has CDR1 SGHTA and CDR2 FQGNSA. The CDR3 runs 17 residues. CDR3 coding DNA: TGTGCCAGCAGCTTATACGGGGACAGGCCGTTCTCCTACGAGCAGTTCTTC. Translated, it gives CASSLYGDRPFSYEQFF.

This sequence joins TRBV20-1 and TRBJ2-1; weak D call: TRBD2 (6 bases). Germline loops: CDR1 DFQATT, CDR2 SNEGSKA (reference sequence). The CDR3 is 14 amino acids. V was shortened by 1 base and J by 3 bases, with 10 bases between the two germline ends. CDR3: CSARGWDFYNEQFF. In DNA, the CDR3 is TGCAGTGCTAGAGGGTGGGACTTCTACAATGAGCAGTTCTTC.

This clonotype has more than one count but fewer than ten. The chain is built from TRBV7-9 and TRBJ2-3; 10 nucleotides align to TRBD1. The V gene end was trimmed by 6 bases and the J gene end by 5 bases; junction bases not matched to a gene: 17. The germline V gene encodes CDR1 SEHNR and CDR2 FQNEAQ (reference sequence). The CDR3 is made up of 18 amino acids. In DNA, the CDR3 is TGTGCCAGCAGTTTGCAAAAGACCAGGGACAGGGGAGAAGATACGCAGTATTTT. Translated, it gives CASSLQKTRDRGEDTQYF.

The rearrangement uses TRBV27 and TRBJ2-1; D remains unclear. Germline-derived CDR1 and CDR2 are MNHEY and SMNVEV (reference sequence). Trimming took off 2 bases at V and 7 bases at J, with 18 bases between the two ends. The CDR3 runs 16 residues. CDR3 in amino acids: CASSLQPLGMGNEQFF. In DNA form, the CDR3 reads TGTGCCAGCAGTTTACAACCGCTAGGAATGGGGAATGAGCAGTTCTTC.

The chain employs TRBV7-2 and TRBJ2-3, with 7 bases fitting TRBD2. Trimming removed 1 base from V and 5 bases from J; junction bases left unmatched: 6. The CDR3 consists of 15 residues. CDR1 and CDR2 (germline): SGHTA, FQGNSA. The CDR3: CASSLGDYREDTQYF. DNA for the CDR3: TGTGCCAGCAGCTTAGGGGACTATCGCGAAGATACGCAGTATTTT. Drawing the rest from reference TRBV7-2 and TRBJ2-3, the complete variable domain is GAGVSQSPSNKVTEKGKDVELRCDPISGHTALYWYRQSLGQGLEFLIYFQGNSAPDKSGLPSDRFSAERTGGSVSTLTIQRTQQEDSAVYLCASSLGDYREDTQYFGPGTRLTVL.

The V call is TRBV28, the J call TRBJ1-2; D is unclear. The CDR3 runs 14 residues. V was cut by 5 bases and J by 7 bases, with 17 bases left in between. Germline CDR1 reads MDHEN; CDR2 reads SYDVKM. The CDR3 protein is CASSLPRREGGYTF. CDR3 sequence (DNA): TGTGCCAGCAGTCTCCCCCGGAGGGAAGGTGGCTACACCTTC.

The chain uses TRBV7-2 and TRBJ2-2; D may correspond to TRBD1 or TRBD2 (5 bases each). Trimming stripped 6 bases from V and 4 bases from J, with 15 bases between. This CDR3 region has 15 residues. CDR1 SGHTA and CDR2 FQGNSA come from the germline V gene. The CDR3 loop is CASRGLWGSTGELFF. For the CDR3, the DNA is TGTGCCAGCAGAGGACTTTGGGGGAGCACCGGGGAGCTGTTTTTT.

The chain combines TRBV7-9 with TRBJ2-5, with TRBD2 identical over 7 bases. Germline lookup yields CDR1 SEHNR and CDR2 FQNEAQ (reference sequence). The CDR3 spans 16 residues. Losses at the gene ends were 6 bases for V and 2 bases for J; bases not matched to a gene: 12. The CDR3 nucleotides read TGTGCCAGCAGGATGCTCCGGGGGGAAGATCAAGAGACCCAGTACTTC. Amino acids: CASRMLRGEDQETQYF.

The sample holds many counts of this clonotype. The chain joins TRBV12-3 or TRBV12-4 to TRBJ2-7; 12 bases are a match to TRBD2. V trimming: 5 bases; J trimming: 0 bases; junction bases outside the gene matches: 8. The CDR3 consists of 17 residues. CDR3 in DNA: TGTGCCAGCAGTGGAGGACTAGCGGGACGAAACTCCTACGAGCAGTACTTC. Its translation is CASSGGLAGRNSYEQYF.

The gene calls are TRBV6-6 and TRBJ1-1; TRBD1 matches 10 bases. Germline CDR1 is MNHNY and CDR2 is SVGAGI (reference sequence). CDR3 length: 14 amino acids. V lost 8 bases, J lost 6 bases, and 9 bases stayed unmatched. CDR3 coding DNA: TGTGCCAGCTCAAGACAGGGGGCCTTCCCTGAAGCTTTCTTT. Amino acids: CASSRQGAFPEAFF.

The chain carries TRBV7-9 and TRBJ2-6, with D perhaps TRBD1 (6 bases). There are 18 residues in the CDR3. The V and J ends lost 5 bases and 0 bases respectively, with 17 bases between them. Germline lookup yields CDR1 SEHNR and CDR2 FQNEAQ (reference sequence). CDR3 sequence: CASSPTGYLLSGANVLTF. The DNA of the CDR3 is TGTGCCAGCAGCCCGACAGGCTACCTCCTCTCTGGGGCCAACGTCCTGACTTTC.

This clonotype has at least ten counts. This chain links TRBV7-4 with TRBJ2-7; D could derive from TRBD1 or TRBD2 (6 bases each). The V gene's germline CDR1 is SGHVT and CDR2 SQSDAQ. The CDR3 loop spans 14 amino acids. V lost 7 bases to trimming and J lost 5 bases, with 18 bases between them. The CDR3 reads CASIVVRGGDEQYF. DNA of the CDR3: TGTGCCAGCATAGTCGTCAGGGGAGGCGACGAGCAGTACTTC.

The CDR3 protein is CASSGLAGPLTEQFF. The DNA for the CDR3 is TGTGCCAGCAGTGGACTAGCGGGGCCTCTTACAGAGCAGTTCTTC. The chain uses TRBV12-3 or TRBV12-4 and TRBJ2-1, with 12 positions matching TRBD2. The CDR3 is made up of 15 amino acids. After removal of 5 bases from V and 10 bases from J, the junction contained 9 bases not matched to a gene.

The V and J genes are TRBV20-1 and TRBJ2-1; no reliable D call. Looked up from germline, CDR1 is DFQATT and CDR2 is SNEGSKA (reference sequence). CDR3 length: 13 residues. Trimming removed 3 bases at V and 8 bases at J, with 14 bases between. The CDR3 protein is CSASPSRFDEQFF. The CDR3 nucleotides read TGCAGTGCTAGCCCTAGTAGGTTTGATGAGCAGTTCTTC.

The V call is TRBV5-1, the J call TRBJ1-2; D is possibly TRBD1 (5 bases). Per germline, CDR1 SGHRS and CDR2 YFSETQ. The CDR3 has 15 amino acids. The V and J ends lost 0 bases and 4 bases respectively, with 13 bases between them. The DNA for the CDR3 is TGCGCCAGCAGCTTGGCCATGGGGCGGATCTATGGCTACACCTTC. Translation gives CASSLAMGRIYGYTF.